The entry below gives a single TCR beta chain sequence along with its context. The antigen is not known. The source of the sample is a study of breast tumors, draining lymph nodes, adjacent tissues. This CDR3 is built from 13 residues. The junction had 6 bases not matched to a gene; V was cut back by 7 bases and J by 6 bases. The germline V gene encodes CDR1 SQVTM and CDR2 ANQGSEA. Study-wide results and caveats: Compared with basal-like, luminal-like tumors shared significantly more repertoire with nontumor tissue. Data only fit, rather than demonstrated, lymph node origin of most tumor T cells.

MiXCR was run by TCRdb on the multiplex PCR reads, yielding one entry per CDR3 protein. The repertoire holds 150,000 to 200,000 distinct CDR3 sequences, with about 32% as singletons. The lymph nodes were axillary draining lymph nodes from breast cancer patients. The J gene is TRBJ1-4, the V gene TRBV29-1; 9 bases fit TRBD1. This receptor was obtained from a female donor with breast cancer. Some clones in this sample may be carry-over from other donors' samples. Sequenced sample: axillary lymph node tissue. In DNA form, the CDR3 reads TGCAGCGCGATGGGACAGGGTGATGAAAAACTGTTTTTT. Amino acid sequence: CSAMGQGDEKLFF.